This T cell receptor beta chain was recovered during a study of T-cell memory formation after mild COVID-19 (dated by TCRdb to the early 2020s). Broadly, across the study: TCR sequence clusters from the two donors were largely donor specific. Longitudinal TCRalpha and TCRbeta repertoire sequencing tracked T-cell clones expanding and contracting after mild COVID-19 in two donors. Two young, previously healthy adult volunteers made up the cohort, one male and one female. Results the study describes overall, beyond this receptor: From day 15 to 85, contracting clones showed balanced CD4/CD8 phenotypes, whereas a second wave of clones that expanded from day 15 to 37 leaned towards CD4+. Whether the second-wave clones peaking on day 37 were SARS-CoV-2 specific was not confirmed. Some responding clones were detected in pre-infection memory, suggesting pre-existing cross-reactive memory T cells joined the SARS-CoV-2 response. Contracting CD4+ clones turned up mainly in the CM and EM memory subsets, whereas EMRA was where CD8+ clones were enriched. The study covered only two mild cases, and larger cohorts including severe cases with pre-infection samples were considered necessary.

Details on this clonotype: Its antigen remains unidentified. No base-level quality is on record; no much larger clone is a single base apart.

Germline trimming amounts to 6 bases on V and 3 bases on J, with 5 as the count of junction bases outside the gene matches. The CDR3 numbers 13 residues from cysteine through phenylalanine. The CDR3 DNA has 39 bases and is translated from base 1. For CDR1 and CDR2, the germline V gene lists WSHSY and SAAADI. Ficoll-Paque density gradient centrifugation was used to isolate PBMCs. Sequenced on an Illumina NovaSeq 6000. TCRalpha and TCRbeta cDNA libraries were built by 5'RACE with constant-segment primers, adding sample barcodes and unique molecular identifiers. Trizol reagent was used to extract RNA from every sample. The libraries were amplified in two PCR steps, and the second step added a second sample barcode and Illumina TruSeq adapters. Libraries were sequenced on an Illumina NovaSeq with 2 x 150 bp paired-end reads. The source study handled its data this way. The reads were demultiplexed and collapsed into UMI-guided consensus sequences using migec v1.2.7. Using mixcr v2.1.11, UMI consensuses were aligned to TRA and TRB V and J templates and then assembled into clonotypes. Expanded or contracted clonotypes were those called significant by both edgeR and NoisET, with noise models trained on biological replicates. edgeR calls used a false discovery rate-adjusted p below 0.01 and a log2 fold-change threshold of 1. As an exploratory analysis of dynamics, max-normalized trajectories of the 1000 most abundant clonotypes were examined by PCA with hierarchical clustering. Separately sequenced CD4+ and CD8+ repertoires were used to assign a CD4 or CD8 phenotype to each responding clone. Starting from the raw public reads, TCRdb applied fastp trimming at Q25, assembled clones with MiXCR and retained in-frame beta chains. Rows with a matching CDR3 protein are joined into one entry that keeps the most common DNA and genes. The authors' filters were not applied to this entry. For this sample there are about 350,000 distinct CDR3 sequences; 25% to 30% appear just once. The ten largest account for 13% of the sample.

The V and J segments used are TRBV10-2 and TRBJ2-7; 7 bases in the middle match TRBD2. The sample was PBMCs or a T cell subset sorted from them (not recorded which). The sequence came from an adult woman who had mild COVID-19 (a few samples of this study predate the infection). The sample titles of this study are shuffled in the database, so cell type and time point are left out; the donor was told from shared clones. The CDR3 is CASRRDYSYEQYF. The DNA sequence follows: TGCGCCAGCAGGCGGGACTATAGCTACGAGCAGTACTTC.